This record looks at one TCR beta chain sequence and its context. Its matching antigen is unknown. The entry originates in a study of cytomegalovirus exposure and HLA in healthy donors. Overall study findings and caveats: A later analysis revealed that TCR association rates differed between HLA loci, peaking at DRB1 and bottoming out at HLA-C.

Each donor's status was that of a healthy bone marrow donor. After removal of 4 bases from V and 5 bases from J, the junction contained 7 bases not matched to a gene. CDR3 length equals 15 residues. Per the germline V gene, CDR1 is MDHEN and CDR2 is SYDVKM. Vbeta (60) and Jbeta (13) primers were used in the PCR. Libraries were prepared by immunoSEQ multiplex PCR; TCRdb keeps only in-frame clonotypes and omits some of them. The table shows 90,000 to 130,000 clones, with around three quarters occurring only once. This clonotype originated in a man aged 25-45 years in good health and CMV-seropositive. V gene TRBV28 combines with J gene TRBJ2-5; 10 bases are shared with TRBD1. The sample taken for sequencing was PBMCs. The CDR3 region has the DNA TGTGCCAGCAGTTGGTTAGGGACAGGGGTGGAGACCCAGTACTTC. Encoded protein: CASSWLGTGVETQYF.